These T cell receptor beta chains were read from a single sample in a study of blood T cell repertoires in COVID-19. The table came from immunoSEQ multiplex PCR; TCRdb's copy has only in-frame clones and leaves some out. The top ten clones hold approximately 14% of a sample with tens of thousands of clones, more than 75% of them seen once. The specimen was peripheral blood. Receptor source: a human donor in a cohort sampled during active COVID-19. The CDR3 runs from the conserved cysteine through the conserved F or W. The order of the fields is D gene, J gene, clone size, V gene, CDR3 DNA, CDR3 protein. The D gene is left open where the match is weak. Some rows have no size entry. The others give once, few or many, or a class for an expanded clone.

>.|TRBJ2-3|.|TRBV6-5
TGTGCCAGCAGATACAGGGGAGGGTTCACAGATACGCAGTATTTT
CASRYRGGFTDTQYF
>.|TRBJ1-1|.|TRBV4-1
TGCGCCAGCAGCCAAGAAGTCCCAGGGGCAATGAACACTGAAGCTTTCTTT
CASSQEVPGAMNTEAFF
>.|TRBJ1-2|.|TRBV6-5
TGTGCCAGCAGGGGGGGGAACTATGGCTACACCTTC
CASRGGNYGYTF
>.|TRBJ2-3|.|TRBV29-1
TGCAGCGTTACGGGACTTTTTTCATCAGATACGCAGTATTTT
CSVTGLFSSDTQYF
>.|TRBJ1-1|.|TRBV9
TGTGCCAGCAGCGACAGCATGAACACTGAAGCTTTCTTT
CASSDSMNTEAFF
>TRBD1|TRBJ2-7|.|TRBV10-2
TGCGCCAGCAGAGGATTGGGACAGGGGATCAACGAGCAGTACTTC
CASRGLGQGINEQYF
>TRBD2|TRBJ2-1|.|TRBV30
TGTGCCTGGGATACTAGCGGGATAGGAAATGAGCAGTTCTTC
CAWDTSGIGNEQFF
>TRBD1|TRBJ2-5|few|TRBV9
TGTGCCAGCAGCCAATCAACAGGGGGCGAGACCCAGTACTTC
CASSQSTGGETQYF
>TRBD1|TRBJ1-2|.|TRBV28
TGTGCCAGCAGTCCCTGGGACAGAGGCTACACCTTC
CASSPWDRGYTF
>TRBD2|TRBJ2-7|.|TRBV5-5
TGTGCCAGCAGCTTGTCCTCGGGACTAGCGGGAGTCGAGCAGTACTTC
CASSLSSGLAGVEQYF
>.|TRBJ2-7|few|TRBV5-1
TGCGCCAGCAGTAGGGGGACCGTCTACGAGCAGTACTTC
CASSRGTVYEQYF
>TRBD2|TRBJ2-3|few|TRBV6-4
TGTGCCAGCAGTGGGATAGCGGGAGGGCCTAATACGCAGTATTTT
CASSGIAGGPNTQYF
>.|TRBJ2-7|.|TRBV4-3
TGCGCCAGCAGCCAGTACTCGGGACAACGCTACGAGCAGTACTTC
CASSQYSGQRYEQYF
>.|TRBJ1-3|.|TRBV19
TGTGCCAGTAGTAACACAGGATCCGGAAACACCATATATTTT
CASSNTGSGNTIYF
>.|TRBJ2-1|.|TRBV28
TGTGCCAGCAGGCCCCCTGGGAGCTCCTACAATGAGCAGTTCTTC
CASRPPGSSYNEQFF
>.|TRBJ2-1|.|TRBV2
TGTGCCAGCACCGAAAGTAGGGGAGGACGGTTCTTC
CASTESRGGRFF
>TRBD1|TRBJ1-1|.|TRBV5-1
TGCGCCAGCAGCTTGTCCACAGGGGTCACTGAAGCTTTCTTT
CASSLSTGVTEAFF
>TRBD1|TRBJ1-4|.|TRBV4-2
TGTGCCAGCAGCATTCGGACAGGGGGCGCAACTAATGAAAAACTGTTTTTT
CASSIRTGGATNEKLFF
>.|TRBJ1-4|.|TRBV7-9
TGTGCCAGCAGCCCATGGACAGCGACTAATGAAAAACTGTTTTTT
CASSPWTATNEKLFF
>TRBD1|TRBJ1-1|.|TRBV28
TGTGCCAGCAGAACAGGGGCGGTGGGAGCTTTCTTT
CASRTGAVGAFF
>.|TRBJ1-6|.|TRBV14
TGTGCCAGCAGCCAAGTAGGGCTCCGACAGGCCAAGTCCCTCCACTTT
CASSQVGLRQAKSLHF
>TRBD1|TRBJ1-5|.|TRBV19
TGTGCCAGTACCTCGGCGGACAGGGCGAATCAGCCCCAGCATTTT
CASTSADRANQPQHF
>TRBD1|TRBJ1-5|.|TRBV6-6
TGTGCTTCAGGGGGCTATAGCAATCAGCCCCAGCATTTT
CASGGYSNQPQHF
>TRBD1|TRBJ1-1|.|TRBV18
TGTGCCAGCTTGGGGACAGGGGGTTCGGGCACTGAAGCTTTCTTT
CASLGTGGSGTEAFF
>.|TRBJ1-2|.|TRBV7-8
TGTGCCAGCAGCTTCAATAAGGGGATAGATGGCTACACCTTC
CASSFNKGIDGYTF
>.|TRBJ2-3|once|TRBV30
TGTGCCTGGAGTGGAGGTAACGGGGTCACAGATACGCAGTATTTT
CAWSGGNGVTDTQYF
>.|TRBJ1-2|.|TRBV29-1
TGCAGCGTTCGGAGGACGAGGTTGGATAACTATGGCTACACCTTC
CSVRRTRLDNYGYTF
>.|TRBJ2-7|.|TRBV27
TGTGCCAGCAGATACCACCGTAGCGACGAGCAGTACTTC
CASRYHRSDEQYF
>.|TRBJ2-5|.|TRBV15
TGTGCCACCAGCAGAGACCGGGAGACCCAGTACTTC
CATSRDRETQYF
>TRBD2|TRBJ2-1|.|TRBV5-4
TGTGCCAGCAGCTTAGGTGGCCTAGCGGGGAGCTCCTACAATGAGCAGTTCTTC
CASSLGGLAGSSYNEQFF
>.|TRBJ2-7|.|TRBV5-1
TGCGCCAGCAGCTTGAGCACAGGGAACTACGAGCAGTACTTC
CASSLSTGNYEQYF
>TRBD1|TRBJ2-2|.|TRBV7-2
TGTGCCAGCAGCCAAGGGACAGGGGCGACCGGGGAGCTGTTTTTT
CASSQGTGATGELFF
>TRBD1|TRBJ1-1|.|TRBV25-1
TGTGCCAGCAGCAGTCTCAGGGGCAGGGGGACTGAAGCTTTCTTT
CASSSLRGRGTEAFF
>TRBD1|TRBJ2-3|.|TRBV7-6
TGTGCCCGTCCGGGACAGGGATCGGATACGCAGTATTTT
CARPGQGSDTQYF
>.|TRBJ1-2|.|TRBV6-1
TGTGCCAGCAGGGAAGAGAGCTATGGCTACACCTTC
CASREESYGYTF
>.|TRBJ2-7|.|TRBV14
TGTGCCAGCAGCCAAAATAGCGGAGCCTCCTACGAGCAGTACTTC
CASSQNSGASYEQYF
>TRBD2|TRBJ2-1|.|TRBV2
TGTGCCAGCAGTGGCCCCCTGGAGTTAGCGGGAGGGAGCAATGAGCAGTTCTTC
CASSGPLELAGGSNEQFF
>TRBD1|TRBJ1-5|few|TRBV12-3/TRBV12-4
TGTGCCAGCAGTTTAAGGGGGCTACAGCCCCAGCATTTT
CASSLRGLQPQHF
>.|TRBJ2-5|.|TRBV6-1
TGTACCAGCAGTGAAGGAAGGGAGGTTGAGACCCAGTACTTC
CTSSEGREVETQYF